This TCR beta chain was recorded in a study of T cell responses to AZD1222 COVID-19 vaccine. The study's findings and limits: Among the donors, most were white British and more were female, and clonal diversity was possibly underestimated.

Libraries were prepared by immunoSEQ multiplex PCR; TCRdb keeps only in-frame clonotypes and omits some of them. This sample has 100,000 to 150,000 clones, with 85% to 95% found just once. Between the trimmed V and J ends, which lost 4 bases and 2 bases, there was a span of 11 bases. CDR1 and CDR2 from the germline V gene are SEHNR and FQNEAQ (reference sequence). This CDR3 is 14 amino acids long. This clone was recorded a few times. The antigen is not known. The chain carries TRBV7-9 and TRBJ1-1; D uncertain. Sequenced here: peripheral blood, sampled on day 0 of AZD1222 vaccination. The clonotype was recovered from an adult in good health. The CDR3 region is CASSSKQANTEAFF. CDR3 nucleotide sequence: TGTGCCAGCAGCTCCAAGCAGGCCAACACTGAAGCTTTCTTT.